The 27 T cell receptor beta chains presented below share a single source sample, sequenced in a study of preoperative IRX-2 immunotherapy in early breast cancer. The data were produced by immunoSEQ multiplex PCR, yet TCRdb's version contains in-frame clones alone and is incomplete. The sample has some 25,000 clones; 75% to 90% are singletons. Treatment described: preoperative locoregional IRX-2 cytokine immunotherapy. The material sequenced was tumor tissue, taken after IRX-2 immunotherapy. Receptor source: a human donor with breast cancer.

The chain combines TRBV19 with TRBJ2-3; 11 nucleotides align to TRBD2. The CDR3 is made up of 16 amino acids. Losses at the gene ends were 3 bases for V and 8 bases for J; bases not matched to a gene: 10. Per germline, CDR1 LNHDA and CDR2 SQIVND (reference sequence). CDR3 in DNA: TGTGCCAGTAGTATCCCACTAGCGGGGGCCCCCGGTACGCAGTATTTT. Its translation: CASSIPLAGAPGTQYF.

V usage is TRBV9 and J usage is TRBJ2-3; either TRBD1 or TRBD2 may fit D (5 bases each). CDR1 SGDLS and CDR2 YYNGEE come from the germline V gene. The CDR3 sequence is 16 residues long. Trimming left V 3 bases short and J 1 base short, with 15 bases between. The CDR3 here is CASSARDPQGTDTQYF. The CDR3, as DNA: TGTGCCAGCAGCGCTCGGGACCCGCAGGGCACAGATACGCAGTATTTT.

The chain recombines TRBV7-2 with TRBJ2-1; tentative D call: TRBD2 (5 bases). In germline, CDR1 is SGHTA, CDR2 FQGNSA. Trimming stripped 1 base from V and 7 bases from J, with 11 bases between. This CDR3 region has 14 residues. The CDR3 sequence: CASSLEFRGNEQFF. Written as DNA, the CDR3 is TGTGCCAGCAGCTTAGAGTTTAGAGGGAATGAGCAGTTCTTC.

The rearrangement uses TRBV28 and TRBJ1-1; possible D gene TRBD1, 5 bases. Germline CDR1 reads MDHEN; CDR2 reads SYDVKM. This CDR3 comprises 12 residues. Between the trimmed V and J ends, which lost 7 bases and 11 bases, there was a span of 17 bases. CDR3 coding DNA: TGTGCCAGCACGACAGTGACATCGGCGGCTTTCTTT. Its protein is CASTTVTSAAFF.

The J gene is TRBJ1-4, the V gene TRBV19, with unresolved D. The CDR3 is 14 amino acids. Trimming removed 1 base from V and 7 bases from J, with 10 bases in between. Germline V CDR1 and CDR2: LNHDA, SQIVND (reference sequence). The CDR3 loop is CASSIGAGSEKLFF. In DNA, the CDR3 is TGTGCCAGTAGTATAGGGGCAGGATCTGAAAAACTGTTTTTT. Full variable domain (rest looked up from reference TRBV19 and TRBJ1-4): DGGITQSPKYLFRKEGQNVTLSCEQNLNHDAMYWYRQDPGQGLRLIYYSQIVNDFQKGDIAEGYSVSREKKESFPLTVTSAQKNPTAFYLCASSIGAGSEKLFFGSGTQLSVL.

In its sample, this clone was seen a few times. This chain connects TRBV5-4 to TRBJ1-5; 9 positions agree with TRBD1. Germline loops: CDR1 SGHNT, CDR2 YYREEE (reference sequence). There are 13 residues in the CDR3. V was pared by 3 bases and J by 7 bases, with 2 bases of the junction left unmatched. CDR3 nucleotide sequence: TGTGCCAGCAGCTCTGGACAGGGGCAGCCCCAGCATTTT. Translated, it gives CASSSGQGQPQHF.

CDR3 sequence: CASSGRSNTEAFF. The CDR3 DNA reads TGCGCCAGTTCGGGCAGGTCCAACACTGAAGCTTTCTTT. The chain recombines TRBV10-2 with TRBJ1-1; D remains unclear. V was cut by 9 bases and J by 2 bases, with 13 bases left in between. CDR3 length equals 13 residues. The germline V gene has CDR1 WSHSY and CDR2 SAAADI.

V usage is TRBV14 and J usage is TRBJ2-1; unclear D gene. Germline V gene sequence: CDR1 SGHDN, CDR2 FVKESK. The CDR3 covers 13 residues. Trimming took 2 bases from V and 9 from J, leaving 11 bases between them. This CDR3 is CASSQLGLGEQFF. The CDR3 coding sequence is TGTGCCAGCAGCCAACTCGGCTTAGGTGAGCAGTTCTTC.

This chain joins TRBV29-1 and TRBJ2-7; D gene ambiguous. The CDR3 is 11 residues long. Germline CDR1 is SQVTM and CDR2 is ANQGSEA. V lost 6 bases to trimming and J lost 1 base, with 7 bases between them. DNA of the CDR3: TGCAGCGTCGATGATTCCTACGAGCAGTACTTC. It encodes CSVDDSYEQYF.

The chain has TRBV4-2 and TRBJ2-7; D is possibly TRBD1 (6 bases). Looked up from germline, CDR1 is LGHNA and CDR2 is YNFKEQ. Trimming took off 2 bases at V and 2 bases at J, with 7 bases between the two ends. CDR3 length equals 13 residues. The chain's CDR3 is CASSQPGAYEQYF. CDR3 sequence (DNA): TGTGCCAGCAGCCAACCAGGGGCCTACGAGCAGTACTTC.

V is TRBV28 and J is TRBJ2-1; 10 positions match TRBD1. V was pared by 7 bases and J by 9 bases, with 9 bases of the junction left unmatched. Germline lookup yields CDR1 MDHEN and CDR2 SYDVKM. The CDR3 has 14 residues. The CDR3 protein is CASNGQGGVSEQFF. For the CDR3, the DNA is TGTGCCAGCAACGGACAGGGGGGAGTGAGTGAGCAGTTCTTC.

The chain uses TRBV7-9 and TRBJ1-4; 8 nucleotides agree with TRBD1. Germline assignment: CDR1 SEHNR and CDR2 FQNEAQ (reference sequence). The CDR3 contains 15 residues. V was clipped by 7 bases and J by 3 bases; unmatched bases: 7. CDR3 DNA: TGTGCCAGCAACTCAGGGGGCGCGGCTAATGAAAAACTGTTTTTT. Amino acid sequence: CASNSGGAANEKLFF.

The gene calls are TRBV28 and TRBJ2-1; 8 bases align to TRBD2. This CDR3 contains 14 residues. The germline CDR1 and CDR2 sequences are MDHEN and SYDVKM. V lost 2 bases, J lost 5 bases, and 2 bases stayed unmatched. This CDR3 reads CASSLAGGNNEQFF. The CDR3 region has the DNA TGTGCCAGCAGTTTAGCGGGGGGCAACAATGAGCAGTTCTTC.

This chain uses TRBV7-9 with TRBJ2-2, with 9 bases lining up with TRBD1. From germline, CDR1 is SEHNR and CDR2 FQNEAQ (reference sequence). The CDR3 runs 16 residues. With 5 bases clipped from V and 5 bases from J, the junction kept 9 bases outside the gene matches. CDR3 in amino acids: CASSPKTGGLTGELFF. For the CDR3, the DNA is TGTGCCAGCAGCCCCAAGACAGGGGGATTAACCGGGGAGCTGTTTTTT.

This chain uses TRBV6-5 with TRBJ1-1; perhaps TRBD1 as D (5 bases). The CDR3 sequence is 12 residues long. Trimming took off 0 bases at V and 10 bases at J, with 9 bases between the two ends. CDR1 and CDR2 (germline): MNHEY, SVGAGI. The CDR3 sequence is CASSYSRGTAFF. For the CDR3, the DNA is TGTGCCAGCAGTTACTCTCGGGGGACAGCTTTCTTT.

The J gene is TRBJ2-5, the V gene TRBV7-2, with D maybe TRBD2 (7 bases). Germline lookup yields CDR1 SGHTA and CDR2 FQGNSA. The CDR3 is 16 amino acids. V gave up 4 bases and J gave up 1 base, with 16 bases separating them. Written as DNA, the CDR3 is TGTGCCAGCAGCTCAGGGAGGGCGGGGGCCCAAGAGACCCAGTACTTC. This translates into CASSSGRAGAQETQYF.

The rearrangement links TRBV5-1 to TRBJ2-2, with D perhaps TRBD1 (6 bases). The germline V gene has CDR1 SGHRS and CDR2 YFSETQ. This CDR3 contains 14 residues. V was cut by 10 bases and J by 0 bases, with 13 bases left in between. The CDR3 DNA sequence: TGCGCCTCCTCGGACAGACCGAACACCGGGGAGCTGTTTTTT. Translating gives CASSDRPNTGELFF.

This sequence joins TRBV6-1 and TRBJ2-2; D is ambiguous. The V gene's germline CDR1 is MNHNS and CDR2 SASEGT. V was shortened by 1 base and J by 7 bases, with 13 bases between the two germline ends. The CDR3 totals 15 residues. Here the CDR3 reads CASSEGGIPHGELFF. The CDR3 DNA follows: TGTGCCAGCAGTGAAGGAGGCATTCCCCACGGGGAGCTGTTTTTT.

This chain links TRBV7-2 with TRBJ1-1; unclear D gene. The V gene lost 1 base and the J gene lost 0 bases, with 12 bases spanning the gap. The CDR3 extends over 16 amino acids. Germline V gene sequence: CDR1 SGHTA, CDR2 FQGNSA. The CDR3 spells CASSLGFGRLNTEAFF. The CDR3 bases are TGTGCCAGCAGCTTAGGGTTTGGGCGCTTGAACACTGAAGCTTTCTTT.

CDR3 amino acids: CASSEGGNSYNEQFF. CDR3 coding DNA: TGTGCCAGCTCAGAGGGCGGGAATTCCTACAATGAGCAGTTCTTC. V gene TRBV7-2 combines with J gene TRBJ2-1, with D possibly being TRBD2 (6 bases). V dropped 8 bases and J dropped 1 base, with 15 bases sitting between them. Germline CDR1 and CDR2: SGHTA and FQGNSA. The CDR3 totals 15 residues.

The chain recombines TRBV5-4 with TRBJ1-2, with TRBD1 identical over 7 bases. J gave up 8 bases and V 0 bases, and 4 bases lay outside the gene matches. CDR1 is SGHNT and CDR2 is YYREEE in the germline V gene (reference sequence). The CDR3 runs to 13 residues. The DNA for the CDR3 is TGTGCCAGCAGCTTGGGGACAGGTCAAGGCTACACCTTC. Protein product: CASSLGTGQGYTF.

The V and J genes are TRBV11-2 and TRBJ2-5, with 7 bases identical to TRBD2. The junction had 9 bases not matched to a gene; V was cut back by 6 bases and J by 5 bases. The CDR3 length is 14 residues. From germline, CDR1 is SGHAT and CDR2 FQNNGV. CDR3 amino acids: CASSYQVGGETQYF. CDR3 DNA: TGTGCCAGCAGTTACCAAGTGGGGGGGGAGACCCAGTACTTC.

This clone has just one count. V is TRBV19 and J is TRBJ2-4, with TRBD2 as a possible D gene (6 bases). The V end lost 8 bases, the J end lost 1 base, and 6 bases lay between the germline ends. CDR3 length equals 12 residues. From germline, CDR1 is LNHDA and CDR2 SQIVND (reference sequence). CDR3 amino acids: CASRGAKNIQYF. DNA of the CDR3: TGTGCCAGTCGGGGGGCCAAAAACATTCAGTACTTC.

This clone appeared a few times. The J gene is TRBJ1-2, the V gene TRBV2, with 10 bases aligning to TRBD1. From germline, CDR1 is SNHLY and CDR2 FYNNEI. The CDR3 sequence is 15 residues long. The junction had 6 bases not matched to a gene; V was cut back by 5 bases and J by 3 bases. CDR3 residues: CASSSRGTGDYGYTF. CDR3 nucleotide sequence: TGTGCCAGCAGTTCCAGGGGGACAGGGGACTATGGCTACACCTTC.

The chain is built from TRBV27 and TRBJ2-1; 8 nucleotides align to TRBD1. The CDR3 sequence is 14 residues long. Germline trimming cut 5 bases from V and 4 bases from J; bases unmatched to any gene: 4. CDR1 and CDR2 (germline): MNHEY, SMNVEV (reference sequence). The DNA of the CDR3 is TGTGCCAGCAGTCCCTGGACAGGGTACAATGAGCAGTTCTTC. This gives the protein CASSPWTGYNEQFF.

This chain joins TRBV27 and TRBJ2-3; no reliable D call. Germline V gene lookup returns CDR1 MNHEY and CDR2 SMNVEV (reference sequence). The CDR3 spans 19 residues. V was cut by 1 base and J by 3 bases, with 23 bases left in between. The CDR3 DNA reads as TGTGCCAGCAGTTTATTGAATCGTTTCGAGTACCCGCAAACAGATACGCAGTATTTT. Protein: CASSLLNRFEYPQTDTQYF.

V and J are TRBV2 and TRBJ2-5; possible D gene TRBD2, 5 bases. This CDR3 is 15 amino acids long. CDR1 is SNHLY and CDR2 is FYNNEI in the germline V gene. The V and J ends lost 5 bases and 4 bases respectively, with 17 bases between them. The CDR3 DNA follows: TGTGCCAGCAGTTTGGACTTTCTGGCAGGAGAGACCCAGTACTTC. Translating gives CASSLDFLAGETQYF.